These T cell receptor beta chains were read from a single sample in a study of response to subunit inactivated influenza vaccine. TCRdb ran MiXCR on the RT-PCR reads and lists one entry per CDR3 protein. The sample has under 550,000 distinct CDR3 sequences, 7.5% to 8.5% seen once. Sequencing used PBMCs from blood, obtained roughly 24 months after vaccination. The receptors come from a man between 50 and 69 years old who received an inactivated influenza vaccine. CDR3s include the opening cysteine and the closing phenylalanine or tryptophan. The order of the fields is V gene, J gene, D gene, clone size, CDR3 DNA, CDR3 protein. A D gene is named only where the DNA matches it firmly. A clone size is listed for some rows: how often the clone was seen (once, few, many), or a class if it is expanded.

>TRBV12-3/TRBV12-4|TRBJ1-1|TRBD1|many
TGTGCCAGCAGTACCGGGACAGGGATGGTTGGCACTGAAGCTTTCTTT
CASSTGTGMVGTEAFF
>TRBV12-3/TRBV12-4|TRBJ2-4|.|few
TGTGCCAGCAGTTTCGTCGGGCTAGCCAAAAACATTCAGTACTTC
CASSFVGLAKNIQYF
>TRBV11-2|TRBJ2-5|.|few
TGTGCCAGCAACCGGGGCTACGTACAAGAGACCCAGTACTTC
CASNRGYVQETQYF
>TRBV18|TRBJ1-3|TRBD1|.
TGTGCCAGCTCACCTAATCCGGGACAGACTGGAAACACCATATATTTT
CASSPNPGQTGNTIYF
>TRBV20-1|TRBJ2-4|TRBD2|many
TGCAGTGCCGGACTAGCGGGGATGGGGGCCAAAAACATTCAGTACTTC
CSAGLAGMGAKNIQYF
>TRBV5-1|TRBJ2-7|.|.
TGCGCCAGCAGACAGTCGACAGAGTATCCCCGCGAGCAGTACTTC
CASRQSTEYPREQYF
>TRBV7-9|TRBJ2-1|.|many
TGTGCCAGCAGCCTCCGGCTAGCTGAGCAGTTCTTC
CASSLRLAEQFF
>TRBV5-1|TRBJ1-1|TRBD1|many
TGCGCCAGCAGCTGGACAGGGGAGATACTGAACACTGAAGCTTTCTTT
CASSWTGEILNTEAFF
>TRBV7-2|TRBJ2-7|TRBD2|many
TGTGCCAGCAGCTTCAAAGCGGGAGCGAACTCCGAGCAGTACTTC
CASSFKAGANSEQYF
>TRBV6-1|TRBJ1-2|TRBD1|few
TGTGCCAGCAGTAGACCGGGACAGGGTGCGAGTGGCTACACCTTC
CASSRPGQGASGYTF
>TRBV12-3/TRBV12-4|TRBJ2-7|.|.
TGTGCCAGCAGTTCACGTTATGGCCACTACGAGCAGTACTTC
CASSSRYGHYEQYF
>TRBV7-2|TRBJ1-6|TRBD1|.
TGTGCCAGCAGCTTAGAGGGGACAGGGTATTCACCCCTCCACTTT
CASSLEGTGYSPLHF
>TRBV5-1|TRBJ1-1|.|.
TGCGCCAGCAGCCTTGTGACAGGGAACACTGAAGCTTTCTTT
CASSLVTGNTEAFF
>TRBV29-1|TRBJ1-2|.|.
TGCAGCGTTGGGTTTCTTAATTGGGTGGTAGGCTACACCTTC
CSVGFLNWVVGYTF
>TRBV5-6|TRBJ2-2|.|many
TGTGCCAGCAGCTTTGGGGGCCTGAACACCGGGGAGCTGTTTTTT
CASSFGGLNTGELFF
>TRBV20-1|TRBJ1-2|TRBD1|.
TGCAGTGCTAGGCACACCGGGACAGGGGGCTATGGCTACACCTTC
CSARHTGTGGYGYTF
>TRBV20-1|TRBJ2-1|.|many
TGCAGTGCTCTAGCGACAGCTTTGGGTACTTTAGAGCAGTTCTTC
CSALATALGTLEQFF
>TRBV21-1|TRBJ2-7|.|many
TGTGCCAGCAGCACCCCCGGGACAGGGGATGGCGAGCAGTACTTC
CASSTPGTGDGEQYF
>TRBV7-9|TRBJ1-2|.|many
TGTGCCAGCAGCTTAACCGCCGTTTTCTATGGCTACACCTTC
CASSLTAVFYGYTF
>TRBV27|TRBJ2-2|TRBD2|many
TGTGCCAGCACCTGGGGAGGGGCGTCCGGGGAGCTGTTTTTT
CASTWGGASGELFF
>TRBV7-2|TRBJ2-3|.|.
TGTGCCAGCAGCCCGATGGAGAGCACAGATACGCAGTATTTT
CASSPMESTDTQYF
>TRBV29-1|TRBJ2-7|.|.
TGCAGCGTTGCCGCAGGGACGTACTACGAGCAGTACTTC
CSVAAGTYYEQYF
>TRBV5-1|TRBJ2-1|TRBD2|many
TGCGCCAGCAGCTTGCGGACTAGCGGATACAATGAGCAGTTCTTC
CASSLRTSGYNEQFF
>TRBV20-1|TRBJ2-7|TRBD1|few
TGCAGTGCTAGAGCCCGGACAGGATTGGGTCGCGAGCAGTACTTC
CSARARTGLGREQYF
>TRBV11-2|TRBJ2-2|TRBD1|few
TGTGCCAGCAGCACCTGGACAGGGGGCAACACCGGGGAGCTGTTTTTT
CASSTWTGGNTGELFF
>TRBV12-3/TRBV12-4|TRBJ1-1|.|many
TGTGCCAGCAGTCTCAAAGGGACTGAAGCTTTCTTT
CASSLKGTEAFF
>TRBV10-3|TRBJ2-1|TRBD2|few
TGTGCCATCAGTGAGGCTAGCGGGAGTTCAGATGAGCAGTTCTTC
CAISEASGSSDEQFF
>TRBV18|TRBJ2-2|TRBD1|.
TGTGCCAGCTCACCTACGGGACAGGGGCCGAGGACCGGGGAGCTGTTTTTT
CASSPTGQGPRTGELFF
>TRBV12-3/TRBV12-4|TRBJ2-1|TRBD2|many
TGTGCCAGCAGTTTCGCCGGGACTAGCGGGAGCCCTGAGCAGTTCTTC
CASSFAGTSGSPEQFF
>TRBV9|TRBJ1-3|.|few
TGTGCCAGCAGCAGGTCAATAGGGACTACTGGAAACACCATATATTTT
CASSRSIGTTGNTIYF
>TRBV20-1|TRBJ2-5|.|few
TGCAGTGCTAAAACGGGGCGTCGTGAGACCCAGTACTTC
CSAKTGRRETQYF
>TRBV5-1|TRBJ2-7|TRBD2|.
TGCGCCAGCAGCTTTACACTAGCGGGATTCTACGAGCAGTACTTC
CASSFTLAGFYEQYF
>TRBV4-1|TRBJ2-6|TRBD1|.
TGCGCCAGCAGCCCGGGACAGGCGAGCTCTGGGGCCAACGTCCTGACTTTC
CASSPGQASSGANVLTF
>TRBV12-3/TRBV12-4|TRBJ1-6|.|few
TGTGCCAGCAGTTTAGGGGGCCAAGGGAATTCACCCCTCCACTTT
CASSLGGQGNSPLHF
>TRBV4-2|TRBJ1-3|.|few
TGTGCCAGCAGCCAAGACCTCAGGGGCGGAAACACCATATATTTT
CASSQDLRGGNTIYF
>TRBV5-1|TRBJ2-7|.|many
TGCGCCAGCAGCTCCCGGGGCTACGAGCAGTACTTC
CASSSRGYEQYF
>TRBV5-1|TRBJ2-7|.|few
TGCGCCAGCAGCACGGACAGTTCTTACTACGAGCAGTACTTC
CASSTDSSYYEQYF
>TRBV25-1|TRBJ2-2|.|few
TGTGCCAGCAGTGAACGGTTGACAAACACCGGGGAGCTGTTTTTT
CASSERLTNTGELFF
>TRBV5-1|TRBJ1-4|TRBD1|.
TGCGCCAGCAGCCCGGACGGACAGGACTACGAAAAACTGTTTTTT
CASSPDGQDYEKLFF
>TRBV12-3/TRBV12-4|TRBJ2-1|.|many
TGTGCCAGCAGTTTAGACTGGGCAGGGGACAATGAGCAGTTCTTC
CASSLDWAGDNEQFF
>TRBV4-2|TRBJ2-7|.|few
TGTGCCAGCAGCCAAGAAAAGGGCCGGAATGACTACGAGCAGTACTTC
CASSQEKGRNDYEQYF
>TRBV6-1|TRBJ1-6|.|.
TGTGCCAGCAGTGAATCAGGAGTGCAGGCTAATTCACCCCTCCACTTT
CASSESGVQANSPLHF
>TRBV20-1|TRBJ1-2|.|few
TGCAGTGCTAGAGATACGTTGGGGCGAGATGGCTACACCTTC
CSARDTLGRDGYTF
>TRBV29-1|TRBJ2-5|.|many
TGCAGCGTTGCCGGGACTTTCCAAGAGACCCAGTACTTC
CSVAGTFQETQYF
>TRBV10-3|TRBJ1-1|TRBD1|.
TGTGCCATCAAAGGGACAGGGAACACTGAAGCTTACTTT
CAIKGTGNTEAYF
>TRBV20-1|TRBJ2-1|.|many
TGCAGTGATTCCCCGCGGAGCGGCTCCTACAATGAGCAGTTCTTC
CSDSPRSGSYNEQFF
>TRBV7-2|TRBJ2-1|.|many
TGTGCCAGCAGCTTAGTACGGCCCAATGAGCAGTTCTTC
CASSLVRPNEQFF
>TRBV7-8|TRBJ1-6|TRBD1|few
TGTGCCAGCAGCTTACCGCAAGGGTACAGGGGAAATTCACCCCTCCACTTT
CASSLPQGYRGNSPLHF
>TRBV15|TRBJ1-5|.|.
TGTGCCACCAGCAGAGTGAGCGGAAATCAGCCCCAGCATTTT
CATSRVSGNQPQHF
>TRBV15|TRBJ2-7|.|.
TGTGCCACCAGTATCCCGGGGCTGGCTTCCTACGAGCAGTACTTC
CATSIPGLASYEQYF
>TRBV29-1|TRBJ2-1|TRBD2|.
TGCAGCGTTCGACTAGCGGGACCTAATGAGCAGTTCTTC
CSVRLAGPNEQFF
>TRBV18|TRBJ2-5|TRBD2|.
TGTGCCAGCTCATCGACTAGCGGGAGCGAGACCCAGTACTTC
CASSSTSGSETQYF